This T cell receptor (beta chain) was obtained from a study of T cell repertoires in cytomegalovirus infection. Turning to the study itself: Use of recently identified HLA-C-restricted and well-studied HLA-B-restricted CMV epitopes was part of the study.

Regarding this clonotype: What it recognizes is unknown.

This CDR3 comprises 14 residues. Trimming left V 2 bases short and J 6 bases short, with 11 bases between. Germline V lookup: CDR1 MNHEY, CDR2 SVGAGI. Via MiXCR, TCRdb re-called the reads, giving one row per CDR3 protein. The sample lists fewer than 950,000 distinct CDR3 sequences; approximately 30% were seen once. Study-wide results and caveats: There were HLA-C-restricted CMV-specific TCR beta clonotypes dominating the ex vivo response.

This chain uses TRBV6-5 with TRBJ2-1; D may be TRBD1 (6 bases). The specimen was cultured CD8+ T cells from PBMCs, collected from culture after CMV antigen stimulation. This receptor was obtained from a human donor in good health (CMV status not recorded). Some clones in this sample may be carry-over from other donors' samples. The CDR3 bases are TGTGCCAGCAGTTACACAATAGGGGGCAATGAGCAGTTCTTC. Residues: CASSYTIGGNEQFF.